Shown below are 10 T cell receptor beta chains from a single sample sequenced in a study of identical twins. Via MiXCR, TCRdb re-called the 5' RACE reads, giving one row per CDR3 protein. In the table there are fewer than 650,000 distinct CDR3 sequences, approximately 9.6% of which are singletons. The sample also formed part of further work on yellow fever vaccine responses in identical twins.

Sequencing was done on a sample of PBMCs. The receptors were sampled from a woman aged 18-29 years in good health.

CDR3 protein: CASSTQTGDTTIYF. Here the CDR3 DNA reads TGTGCCAGCAGCACTCAGACAGGGGACACCACCATATATTTT. The rearrangement links TRBV7-6 to TRBJ1-3, with TRBD1 identical over 8 bases. The CDR3 extends over 14 amino acids. The V gene's germline CDR1 is SGHVS and CDR2 FNYEAQ. V dropped 5 bases and J dropped 9; count of bases not matched to a gene: 9.

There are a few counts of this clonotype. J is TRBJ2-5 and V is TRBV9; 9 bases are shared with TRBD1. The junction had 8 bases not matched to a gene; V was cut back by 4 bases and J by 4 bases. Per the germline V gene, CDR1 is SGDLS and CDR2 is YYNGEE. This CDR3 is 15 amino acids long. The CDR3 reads CASSPRDREGETQYF. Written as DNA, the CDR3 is TGTGCCAGCAGCCCCCGGGACAGGGAAGGAGAGACCCAGTACTTC.

Here the CDR3 DNA reads TGTGCCAGCAGCTTGGAAGTTATCGGGGGCACAGATACGCAGTATTTT. Translated: CASSLEVIGGTDTQYF. This sequence joins TRBV5-4 and TRBJ2-3; TRBD2 is a possible D gene (5 bases). Trimming removed 0 bases at V and 1 base at J, with 12 bases between. The germline V gene encodes CDR1 SGHNT and CDR2 YYREEE (reference sequence). CDR3 length: 16 amino acids.

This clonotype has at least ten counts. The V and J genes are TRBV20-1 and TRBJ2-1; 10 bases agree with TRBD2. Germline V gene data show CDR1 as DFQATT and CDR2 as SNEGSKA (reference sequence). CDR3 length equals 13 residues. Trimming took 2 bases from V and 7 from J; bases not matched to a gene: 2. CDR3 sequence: CSARLAGANEQFF. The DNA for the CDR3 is TGCAGTGCTAGACTAGCGGGAGCGAATGAGCAGTTCTTC.

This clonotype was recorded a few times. The CDR3 is CASSLVGRGLAGPSSYNEQFF. Here the CDR3 DNA reads TGTGCCAGCAGCTTAGTCGGGAGAGGACTAGCGGGCCCTAGCTCCTACAATGAGCAGTTCTTC. The genes are TRBV11-2 and TRBJ2-1, with 11 bases identical to TRBD2. Germline assignment: CDR1 SGHAT and CDR2 FQNNGV. V was pared by 1 base and J by 0 bases, with 14 bases of the junction left unmatched. The CDR3 has 21 amino acids.

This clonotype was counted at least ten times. CDR3 coding DNA: TGTGCCAGCAGCTTAGGGGAACGGGGCTATGGCTACACCTTC. Amino acid sequence: CASSLGERGYGYTF. The chain recombines TRBV7-2 with TRBJ1-2; no definite D call. The CDR3 runs 14 residues. Looked up from germline, CDR1 is SGHTA and CDR2 is FQGNSA. With 1 base removed from V and 4 bases from J, the gap between germline ends came to 10 bases.

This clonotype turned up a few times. CDR3 region: CASSQTRDGANVLTF. The CDR3 DNA reads as TGTGCCAGCAGCCAAACCAGGGATGGGGCCAACGTCCTGACTTTC. The chain recombines TRBV3-1 with TRBJ2-6; tentatively, D is TRBD1 (5 bases). Trimming left V 2 bases short and J 3 bases short, with 8 bases between. Germline CDR1 LGHDT, CDR2 YNNKEL (reference sequence). The CDR3 sequence is 15 residues long.

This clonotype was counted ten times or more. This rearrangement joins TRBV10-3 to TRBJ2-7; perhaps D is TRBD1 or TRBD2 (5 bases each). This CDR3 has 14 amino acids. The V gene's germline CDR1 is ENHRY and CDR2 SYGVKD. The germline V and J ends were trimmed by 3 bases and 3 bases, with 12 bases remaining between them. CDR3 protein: CAISEGDELYEQYF. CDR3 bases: TGTGCCATCAGTGAAGGGGACGAACTCTACGAGCAGTACTTC.

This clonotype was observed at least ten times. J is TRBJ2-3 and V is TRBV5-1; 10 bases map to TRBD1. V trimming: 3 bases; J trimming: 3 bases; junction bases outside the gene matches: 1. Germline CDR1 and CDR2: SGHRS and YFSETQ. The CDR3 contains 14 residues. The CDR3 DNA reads TGCGCCAGCAGCTCGGGACAGGGGACAGATACGCAGTATTTT. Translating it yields CASSSGQGTDTQYF. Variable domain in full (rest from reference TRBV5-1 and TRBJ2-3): KAGVTQTPRYLIKTRGQQVTLSCSPISGHRSVSWYQQTPGQGLQFLFEYFSETQRNKGNFPGRFSGRQFSNSRSEMNVSTLELGDSALYLCASSSGQGTDTQYFGPGTRLTVL.

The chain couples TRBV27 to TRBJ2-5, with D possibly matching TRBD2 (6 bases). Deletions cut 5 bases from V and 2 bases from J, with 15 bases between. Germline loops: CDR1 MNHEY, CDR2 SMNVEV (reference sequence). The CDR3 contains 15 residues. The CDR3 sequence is CASSRLAVEQETQYF. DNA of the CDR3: TGTGCCAGCAGTAGATTAGCGGTGGAACAAGAGACCCAGTACTTC.